This TCR beta chain was observed in a study of cytomegalovirus exposure and HLA in healthy donors. Germline V lookup: CDR1 SGHTS, CDR2 YDEGEE. CDR3 length equals 16 residues. Trimming at V came to 3 bases and at J to 7 bases, leaving 8 bases not matched to a gene. Repertoires were generated with immunoSEQ multiplex PCR, while TCRdb's copy carries only in-frame clones and drops some. Of 150,000 to 250,000 clones detected, roughly three quarters appear once; the ten largest clones hold roughly 1.2%. Source material: PBMCs. The clonotype comes from a woman between 25 and 40 years old in good health and CMV-seronegative. The chain is built from TRBV5-8 and TRBJ2-7; the match to TRBD2 covers 15 bases. The CDR3 here is CASSSRTSGRAWEQYF. The CDR3 region has the DNA TGTGCCAGCAGCTCCAGGACTAGCGGGAGGGCCTGGGAGCAGTACTTC.